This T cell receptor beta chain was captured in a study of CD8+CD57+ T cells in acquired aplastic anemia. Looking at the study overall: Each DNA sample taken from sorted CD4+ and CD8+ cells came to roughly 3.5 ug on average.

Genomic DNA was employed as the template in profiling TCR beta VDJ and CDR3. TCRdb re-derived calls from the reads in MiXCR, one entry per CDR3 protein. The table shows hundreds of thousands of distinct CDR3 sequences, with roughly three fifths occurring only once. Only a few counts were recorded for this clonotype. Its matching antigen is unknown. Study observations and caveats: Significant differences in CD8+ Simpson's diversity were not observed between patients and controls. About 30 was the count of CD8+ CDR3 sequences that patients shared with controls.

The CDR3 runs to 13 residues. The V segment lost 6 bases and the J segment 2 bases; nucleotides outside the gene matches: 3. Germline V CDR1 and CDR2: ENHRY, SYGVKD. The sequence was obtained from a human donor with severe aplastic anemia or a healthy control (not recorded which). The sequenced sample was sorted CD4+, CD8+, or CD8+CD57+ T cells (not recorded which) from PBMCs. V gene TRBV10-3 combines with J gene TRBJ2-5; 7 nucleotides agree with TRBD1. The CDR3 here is CAISGDSQETQYF. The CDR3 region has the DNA TGTGCCATCAGCGGGGACAGTCAAGAGACCCAGTACTTC.